This T cell receptor (beta chain) was sequenced in a study of T cells in Graves' hyperthyroidism and ophthalmopathy. This clonotype was seen repeatedly, ten times or more. Regions amplified from RNA transcripts were the TCR beta CDR3 regions. HTBI primers were the set used in a first-round RT-PCR of the TCR CDR3. Each CDR3 protein gets one entry after TCRdb re-called the multiplex PCR reads with MiXCR. This repertoire shows roughly 650,000 distinct CDR3 sequences, more than 15% found once; its top ten account for roughly 3%. The length of the CDR3 is 16 residues. The V gene lost 6 bases and the J gene lost 0 bases, with 15 bases spanning the gap.

V is TRBV12-3 or TRBV12-4 and J is TRBJ1-3; no definite D call. Material: blood. The sequence derives from a woman in her thirties or forties with Graves' ophthalmopathy. The CDR3, as DNA: TGTGCCAGCAGGATGCCCGGACGGAGCTCTGGAAACACCATATATTTT. It encodes CASRMPGRSSGNTIYF.